These 23 T cell receptor beta chains originate from one sample sequenced in a study of T cells of healthy individuals. In TCRdb, the 5' RACE reads were re-called with MiXCR into one record per CDR3 protein. The data show about 60,000 distinct CDR3 sequences, around 15% seen once. The receptors shown here come from a human donor in good health.

This clonotype was counted only a few times. This sequence joins TRBV5-1 and TRBJ2-1; D remains ambiguous. The germline gives CDR1 SGHRS, CDR2 YFSETQ. V lost 0 bases to trimming and J lost 5 bases, with 12 bases between them. This CDR3 contains 15 residues. CDR3 DNA: TGCGCCAGCAGCTTGGTTTTAAGCAGAGACAATGAGCAGTTCTTC. Its protein is CASSLVLSRDNEQFF.

This clonotype was detected only a few times. The chain carries TRBV3-1 and TRBJ2-5; the match to TRBD1 covers 8 bases. Germline CDR1 and CDR2: LGHDT and YNNKEL (reference sequence). This CDR3 has 16 residues. The trim removed 2 bases at V and 1 base at J, leaving 6 bases unmatched. The CDR3 sequence is CASSQPGTGLQETQYF. CDR3 bases: TGTGCCAGCAGCCAACCGGGGACAGGCCTCCAAGAGACCCAGTACTTC.

The table lists this clonotype with a few counts. V is TRBV29-1 and J is TRBJ2-5; possibly TRBD2 for D (6 bases). This CDR3 region has 13 residues. In germline, CDR1 is SQVTM, CDR2 ANQGSEA. Trimming shortened V by 6 bases and J by 0 bases, and 11 bases separated the two germline ends. The CDR3 region has the DNA TGCAGCGTGCGGGGACGGTACCAAGAGACCCAGTACTTC. Its protein is CSVRGRYQETQYF.

The table lists this clonotype with many counts. This rearrangement joins TRBV6-4 to TRBJ2-5, with unresolved D. V was shortened by 0 bases and J by 4 bases, with 6 bases between the two germline ends. The CDR3 runs to 13 residues. CDR1 MRHNA and CDR2 SNTAGT come from the germline V gene. This CDR3 reads CASSDSERETQYF. The DNA for the CDR3 is TGTGCCAGCAGTGACTCGGAGCGAGAGACCCAGTACTTC.

V and J are TRBV28 and TRBJ2-3; 8 positions agree with TRBD2. Germline assignment: CDR1 MDHEN and CDR2 SYDVKM. With 7 bases clipped from V and 5 bases from J, the junction kept 11 bases outside the gene matches. This CDR3 contains 15 residues. In DNA, the CDR3 is TGTGCCAGCACAGTCGGGGGGGCCCTCGGAGATACGCAGTATTTT. This encodes CASTVGGALGDTQYF.

This clonotype occurred many times. In DNA form, the CDR3 reads TGTGCCAGCAGTCCCCGGACAGGGGGAATCAACGAGCAGTACTTC. Residues: CASSPRTGGINEQYF. This chain connects TRBV27 to TRBJ2-7; the match to TRBD1 covers 10 bases. CDR3 length: 15 amino acids. V lost 5 bases, J lost 5 bases, and 9 bases stayed unmatched. The germline CDR1 and CDR2 sequences are MNHEY and SMNVEV (reference sequence).

The V gene is TRBV5-4, the J gene TRBJ1-2, with D hard to call. The CDR3 is 15 residues long. Germline CDR1 and CDR2: SGHNT and YYREEE (reference sequence). The ends were cut back, 1 base at V and 0 bases at J, with 10 bases in the middle. The CDR3 DNA reads as TGTGCCAGCAGCTTGAGAGGAGCTGCTAACTATGGCTACACCTTC. As protein: CASSLRGAANYGYTF. Full variable domain (remainder filled in from reference TRBV5-4 and TRBJ1-2): ETGVTQSPTHLIKTRGQQVTLRCSSQSGHNTVSWYQQALGQGPQFIFQYYREEENGRGNFPPRFSGLQFPNYSSELNVNALELDDSALYLCASSLRGAANYGYTFGSGTRLTVV.

The sample holds one count of this clonotype. It may be a read error: a sequence one base away is much more abundant. CDR3 coding DNA: TGTGCCAGCAGTGCAACAGGGGATCGATGGGAGATCCAGTACTTC. Its translation is CASSATGDRWEIQYF. This sequence joins TRBV6-6 and TRBJ2-5, with TRBD1 identical over 7 bases. Germline values: CDR1 MNHNY, CDR2 SVGAGI (reference sequence). The CDR3 runs to 15 residues.

This clonotype was recorded many times. V is TRBV6-6 and J is TRBJ1-3; TRBD1 aligns across 9 bases. J lost 0 bases, V lost 5 bases, and 8 bases had no gene match. The CDR3 is 17 residues long. Germline CDR1 reads MNHNY; CDR2 reads SVGAGI (reference sequence). The DNA of the CDR3 is TGTGCCAGCAGTCCCGGGACAGGGAGGTCCTCTGGAAACACCATATATTTT. The encoded protein is CASSPGTGRSSGNTIYF.

The table lists this clonotype with a few counts. The rearrangement uses TRBV5-1 and TRBJ2-2; 7 positions agree with TRBD1. Germline V CDR1 and CDR2: SGHRS, YFSETQ. With 5 bases clipped from V and 1 base from J, the junction kept 5 bases outside the gene matches. The CDR3 is 15 residues long. The CDR3 DNA reads as TGCGCCAGCAGTTTCGACAGGGTGAACACCGGGGAGCTGTTTTTT. Amino acids: CASSFDRVNTGELFF.

This clonotype was found a few times. V gene TRBV14 combines with J gene TRBJ2-3; the match to TRBD2 covers 7 bases. V dropped 4 bases and J dropped 4; count of bases not matched to a gene: 23. The CDR3 is 20 residues long. The germline V gene has CDR1 SGHDN and CDR2 FVKESK. DNA for the CDR3: TGTGCCAGCAGCCGAAACTCGGGGCGGCCTAGCGGCCTCGGGGCAGATACGCAGTATTTT. This encodes CASSRNSGRPSGLGADTQYF.

Details on this clonotype: A much larger clonotype is one base distant, so this may be a read error. The CDR3 does not close with the conserved phenylalanine or tryptophan, likely indicating a read error. The V call is TRBV12-3 or TRBV12-4, the J call TRBJ2-1; D call uncertain. The CDR3 sequence is 11 residues long. Trimming stripped 2 bases from V and 10 bases from J, with 6 bases between. The CDR3 coding sequence is TGTGCCAGCAGTTTAAGTGGGGAGCAGTTCTCC. The encoded protein is CASSLSGEQFS.

The table lists this clonotype with many counts. CDR3 loop: CASSVEALGGYEQYF. CDR3 DNA sequence: TGTGCCAGCAGCGTAGAGGCACTCGGGGGGTACGAGCAGTACTTC. The chain joins TRBV9 to TRBJ2-7; 7 bases align to TRBD2. The CDR3 is made up of 15 amino acids. Looked up from germline, CDR1 is SGDLS and CDR2 is YYNGEE. After removal of 0 bases from V and 4 bases from J, the junction contained 7 bases not matched to a gene. Variable domain in full (rest from reference TRBV9 and TRBJ2-7): DSGVTQTPKHLITATGQRVTLRCSPRSGDLSVYWYQQSLDQGLQFLIQYYNGEERAKGNILERFSAQQFPDLHSELNLSSLELGDSALYFCASSVEALGGYEQYFGPGTRLTVT.

This clonotype was counted ten times or more. The CDR3, as DNA: TGTGCCTGGATTCGTACGGGGGCGACGTCGGTCGAGACCCAGTACTTC. Its protein product is CAWIRTGATSVETQYF. This chain uses TRBV30 with TRBJ2-5; D may be TRBD1 or TRBD2 (6 bases each). Trimming cost V 4 bases and J 5 bases, with 23 bases left between them. The CDR3 consists of 16 residues. CDR1 GTSNPN and CDR2 SVGIG come from the germline V gene (reference sequence).

This clonotype appeared a single time. Written as DNA, the CDR3 is TGTGCCAGCAGCTCCGGGACAGGCCGACTCGAGCTGTTTTTT. Translating gives CASSSGTGRLELFF. The chain is built from TRBV7-3 and TRBJ2-2, with 8 bases aligning to TRBD1. The CDR3 length is 14 residues. Germline CDR1 and CDR2: SGHTA and FQGTGA. V lost 4 bases, J lost 11 bases, and 9 bases stayed unmatched.

This clonotype was found many times. The chain links TRBV6-2 or TRBV6-3 to TRBJ2-7, with unresolved D. The germline V and J ends were trimmed by 5 bases and 0 bases, with 14 bases remaining between them. Germline CDR1 MNHEY, CDR2 SVGEGT. This CDR3 is 15 amino acids long. The CDR3 loop reads CASSGLVVASYEQYF. The CDR3 coding sequence is TGTGCCAGCAGTGGGCTGGTGGTAGCCTCCTACGAGCAGTACTTC.

This clonotype was seen a handful of times. The V gene is TRBV19, the J gene TRBJ2-3; 11 bases are shared with TRBD1. The CDR3 is 15 residues long. V lost 6 bases and J lost 0; bases outside the gene matches: 2. Germline CDR1 LNHDA, CDR2 SQIVND (reference sequence). Here the CDR3 DNA reads TGTGCCAGTAGGGACAGGGGGCGAAGCACAGATACGCAGTATTTT. Its protein product is CASRDRGRSTDTQYF. The variable domain in full, with the rest retrieved from reference TRBV19 and TRBJ2-3, is DGGITQSPKYLFRKEGQNVTLSCEQNLNHDAMYWYRQDPGQGLRLIYYSQIVNDFQKGDIAEGYSVSREKKESFPLTVTSAQKNPTAFYLCASRDRGRSTDTQYFGPGTRLTVL.

This clonotype was counted many times. The V call is TRBV7-2, the J call TRBJ2-7, with TRBD1 matching over 10 bases. V shed 5 bases and J 0 bases; nucleotides not matched to a gene: 1. CDR1 is SGHTA, CDR2 FQGNSA, per germline. The CDR3 contains 14 residues. In DNA, the CDR3 is TGTGCCAGCAGCAGGACAGGGGGCTCCTACGAGCAGTACTTC. Protein: CASSRTGGSYEQYF.

The V call is TRBV4-2, the J call TRBJ2-7; a possible D gene is TRBD2 (5 bases). The length of the CDR3 is 15 residues. Germline V gives CDR1 LGHNA, CDR2 YNFKEQ. The ends were cut back, 6 bases at V and 2 bases at J, with 17 bases in the middle. The CDR3 DNA reads TGTGCCAGCAGTCCAAGCAGGACTCTTACCTACGAGCAGTACTTC. Translating it yields CASSPSRTLTYEQYF.

This clonotype was observed at least ten times. The J gene is TRBJ2-7, the V gene TRBV5-1, with TRBD2 identical over 11 bases. CDR1 and CDR2 (germline): SGHRS, YFSETQ. The CDR3 runs to 17 residues. With V trimmed by 0 bases and J by 5 bases, 10 bases remained unmatched. The CDR3 DNA reads TGCGCCAGCAGCTTGGATAGCGGGAGGGCTCGAGTCCACGAGCAGTACTTC. The encoded protein is CASSLDSGRARVHEQYF.

This clonotype was seen at least ten times. V usage is TRBV5-6 and J usage is TRBJ2-7; D is unresolved. The germline V gene encodes CDR1 SGHDT and CDR2 YYEEEE. CDR3 length: 14 residues. V was cut by 2 bases and J by 3 bases, with 12 bases left in between. This CDR3 reads CASSFRRVNYEQYF. For the CDR3, the DNA is TGTGCCAGCAGCTTTCGCAGAGTGAACTACGAGCAGTACTTC.

In its sample, this clonotype was seen a few times. The chain couples TRBV7-2 to TRBJ2-1; D perhaps matches TRBD2 (6 bases). The CDR3 covers 14 residues. The V gene's germline CDR1 is SGHTA and CDR2 FQGNSA. Trimming pared 0 bases from V and 5 bases from J, leaving 8 bases between. CDR3 sequence reads: CASSLAAGNNEQFF. The DNA for the CDR3 is TGTGCCAGCAGCTTAGCGGCGGGAAACAATGAGCAGTTCTTC.

This clonotype was counted between two and nine times. The J gene is TRBJ2-1, the V gene TRBV6-2 or TRBV6-3, with D perhaps matching TRBD1 or TRBD2 (5 bases each). The CDR3 totals 15 residues. Germline CDR1 is MNHEY and CDR2 is SVGEGT. The V gene lost 6 bases and the J gene lost 0 bases, with 12 bases spanning the gap. DNA of the CDR3: TGTGCCAGCAGCCACGAGGGGTACTCCTACAATGAGCAGTTCTTC. This encodes CASSHEGYSYNEQFF.